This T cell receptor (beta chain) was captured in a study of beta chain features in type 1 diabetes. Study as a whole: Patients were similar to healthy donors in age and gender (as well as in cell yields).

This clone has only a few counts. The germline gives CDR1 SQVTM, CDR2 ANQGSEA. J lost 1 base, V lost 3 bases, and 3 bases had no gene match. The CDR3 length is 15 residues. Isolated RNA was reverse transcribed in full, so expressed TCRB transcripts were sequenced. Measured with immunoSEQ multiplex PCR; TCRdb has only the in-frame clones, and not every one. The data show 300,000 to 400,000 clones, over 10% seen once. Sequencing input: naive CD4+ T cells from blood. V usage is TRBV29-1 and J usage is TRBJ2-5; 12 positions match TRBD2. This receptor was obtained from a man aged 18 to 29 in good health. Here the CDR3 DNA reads TGCAGCGTTGAGCGGACTAGCGGGGCCCAAGAGACCCAGTACTTC. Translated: CSVERTSGAQETQYF.